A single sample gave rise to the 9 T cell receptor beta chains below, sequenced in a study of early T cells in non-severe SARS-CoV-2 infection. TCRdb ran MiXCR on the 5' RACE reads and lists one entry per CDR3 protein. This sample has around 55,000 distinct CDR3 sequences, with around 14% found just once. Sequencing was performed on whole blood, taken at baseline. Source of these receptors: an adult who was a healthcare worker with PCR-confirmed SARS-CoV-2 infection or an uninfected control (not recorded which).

This CDR3 is CASSLTAEAFF. The CDR3 nucleotides read TGCGCCAGCAGCTTGACCGCTGAAGCTTTCTTT. V and J are TRBV5-1 and TRBJ1-1, with no clear D. There are 11 residues in the CDR3. The V and J ends lost 1 base and 6 bases respectively, with 4 bases between them. The germline V gene encodes CDR1 SGHRS and CDR2 YFSETQ.

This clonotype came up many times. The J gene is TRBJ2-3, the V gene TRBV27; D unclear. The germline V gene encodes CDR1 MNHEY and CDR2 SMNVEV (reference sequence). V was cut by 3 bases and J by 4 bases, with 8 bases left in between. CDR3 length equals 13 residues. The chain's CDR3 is CASSFPMADTQYF. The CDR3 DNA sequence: TGTGCCAGCAGTTTCCCAATGGCAGATACGCAGTATTTT.

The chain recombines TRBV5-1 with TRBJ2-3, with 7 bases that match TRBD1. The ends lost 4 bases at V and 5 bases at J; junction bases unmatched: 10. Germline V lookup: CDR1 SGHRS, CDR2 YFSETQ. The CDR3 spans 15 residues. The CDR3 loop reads CASSPGQALGDTQYF. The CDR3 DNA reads TGCGCCAGCAGCCCAGGACAGGCCCTGGGAGATACGCAGTATTTT.

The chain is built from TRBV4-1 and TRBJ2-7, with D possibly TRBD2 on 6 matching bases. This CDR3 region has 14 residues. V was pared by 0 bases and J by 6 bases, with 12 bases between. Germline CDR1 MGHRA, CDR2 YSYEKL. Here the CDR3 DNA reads TGCGCCAGCAGCCAAGAGCCTAGCGTTATCGAGCAGTACTTC. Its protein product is CASSQEPSVIEQYF.

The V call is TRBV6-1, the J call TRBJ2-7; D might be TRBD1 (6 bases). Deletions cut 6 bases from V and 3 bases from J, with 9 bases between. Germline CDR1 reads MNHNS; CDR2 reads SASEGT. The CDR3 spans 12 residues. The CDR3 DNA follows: TGTGCCAGCAGGTTAGGGGGCTACGAGCAGTACTTC. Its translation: CASRLGGYEQYF.

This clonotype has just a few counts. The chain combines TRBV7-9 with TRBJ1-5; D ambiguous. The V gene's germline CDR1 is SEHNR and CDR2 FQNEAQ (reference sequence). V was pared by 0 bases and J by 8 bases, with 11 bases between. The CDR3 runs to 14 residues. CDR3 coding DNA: TGTGCCAGCAGCTTAGCTGGACCGGGAGAGCCCCAGCATTTT. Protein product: CASSLAGPGEPQHF.

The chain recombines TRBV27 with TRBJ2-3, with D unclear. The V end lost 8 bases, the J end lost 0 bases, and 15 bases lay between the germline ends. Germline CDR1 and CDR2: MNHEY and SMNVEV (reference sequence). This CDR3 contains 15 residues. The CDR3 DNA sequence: TGTGCCAGCGCCCCCCTGGCTGAGAGCACAGATACGCAGTATTTT. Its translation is CASAPLAESTDTQYF.

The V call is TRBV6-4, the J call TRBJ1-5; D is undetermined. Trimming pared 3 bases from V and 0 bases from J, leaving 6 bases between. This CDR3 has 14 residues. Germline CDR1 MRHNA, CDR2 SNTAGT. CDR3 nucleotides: TGTGCCAGCAGTGAAGGGTATAGCAATCAGCCCCAGCATTTT. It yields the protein CASSEGYSNQPQHF.

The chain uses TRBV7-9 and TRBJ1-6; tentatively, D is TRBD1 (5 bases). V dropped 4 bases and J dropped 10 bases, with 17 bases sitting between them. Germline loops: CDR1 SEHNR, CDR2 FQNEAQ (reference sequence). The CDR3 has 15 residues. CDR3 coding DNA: TGTGCCAGCAGCTCCTTCTGGCAGGGAAAATCACCCCTCCACTTT. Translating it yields CASSSFWQGKSPLHF.